This T cell receptor beta chain was profiled in a study of OX40 agonist ivuxolimab in advanced cancers. Sequencing used immunoSEQ multiplex PCR; TCRdb keeps in-frame clones, though not all of them. The top ten clones hold 0.3% to 0.35% of a sample with about 67,000 clones, approximately 90% of them seen once. Whole-study results and caveats: The expanded peripheral T cells' antigen specificity was not determined.

Germline V gene data show CDR1 as LNHDA and CDR2 as SQIVND (reference sequence). The V end was cut by 1 base, the J end by 0 bases, with 10 bases between. This CDR3 has 16 residues. In the case of this clone: The antigen is not known.

The V call is TRBV19, the J call TRBJ1-5; no reliable D call. The sample consisted of CD4+ or CD8+ T cells sorted from blood, taken in a trial of the OX40 agonist ivuxolimab. The TCR originated in an adult with an advanced solid tumor such as melanoma, head and neck, liver or kidney cancer. The CDR3 here is CASSIGRQTSNQPQHF. The CDR3 nucleotides read TGTGCCAGTAGTATAGGGAGGCAGACTAGCAATCAGCCCCAGCATTTT.